The table lists the clone carrying this T cell receptor (beta chain) with many counts. As yet, its antigen is unknown. This CDR3 is 13 amino acids long. Per germline, CDR1 DFQATT and CDR2 SNEGSKA (reference sequence). Germline trimming cut 3 bases from V and 2 bases from J; bases unmatched to any gene: 0. Recruitment covered hyperthyroidism patients aged 18 to 65 whose new diagnosis was of under 2 months' duration. Patients were diagnosed from clinical symptoms, serum thyroxine, TRAb, thyroid ultrasound and orbital computed tomography. The sample is drawn from a study of Graves' ophthalmopathy and Graves' hyperthyroidism. The study, taken as a whole, reports: Most expanded clonotypes in thyroid above 0.001 frequency also showed up in blood.

The authors amplified TCR beta CDR3 regions from RNA transcripts. First-round RT-PCR with HTBI primers preceded a second-round multiplex PCR. Using its own MiXCR run on the multiplex PCR reads, TCRdb lists one record per CDR3 protein. The sample lists more than 1,000,000 distinct CDR3 sequences; roughly 35% were seen once. The TCR was taken from an adult man with Graves' hyperthyroidism. This sequence joins TRBV20-1 and TRBJ1-1, with TRBD1 matching 10 bases. What was sequenced was peripheral blood or thyroid tissue (not recorded which). As DNA, the CDR3 is TGCAGTGCTAGGACAGGGGGCAACACTGAAGCTTTCTTT. It encodes CSARTGGNTEAFF.